This entry is about one T cell receptor beta chain. The antigen remains unidentified. These data originate in a study of shared clonotypes between healthy human individuals. Across the whole study: The study drew on a couple of women and a few men aged 18 to 49 as donors.

Deep was the level at which the assay was run. Using immunoSEQ multiplex PCR, the repertoire was profiled, and TCRdb retains in-frame clones only, with some absent. The sample contains approximately 2.1 million clones, just over 90% of which appear only once. Study outcomes and limitations: In four donors, about 5% of naive CD4 clonotypes appeared in common. Larger estimated richness was generally recorded for naive subsets relative to memory subsets.

The sequenced material came from naive CD4+ T cells from PBMCs. Subset specified: CD45RA+ positively selected. The receptor's source is a man younger than 30 in good health. Some clones in this sample may be carry-over from other donors' samples.

CDR3 DNA sequence: TGTGCCAGCAGGACGACAGGAGAACTGTTTTTT. Protein: CASRTTGELFF. This sequence joins TRBV28 and TRBJ1-4, with D possibly being TRBD1 (6 bases). Trimming removed 6 bases from V and 12 bases from J, with 11 bases in between. Germline V gene lookup returns CDR1 MDHEN and CDR2 SYDVKM. This CDR3 spans 11 amino acids. Together with reference TRBV28 and TRBJ1-4, the CDR3 gives the full variable domain: DVKVTQSSRYLVKRTGEKVFLECVQDMDHENMFWYRQDPGLGLRLIYFSYDVKMKEKGDIPEGYSVSREKKERFSLILESASTNQTSMYLCASRTTGELFFGSGTQLSVL.